The clone carrying this TCR beta chain was detected once. These data come from a study of blood T cell repertoires in COVID-19. At the level of the study: The United States, Italy and Spain were the sources of the acute and convalescent COVID-19 samples. The analysed material was cDNA or gDNA that came from T cells, B-cell-depleted T cells, or PBMCs.

Recruited during active infection, patients (from Seattle) were subsequently followed longitudinally. In the original processing: Using reference gene primer amplification, nucleated cell counts were estimated. Some clones are missing from TCRdb's copy, which holds only in-frame ones; the method was immunoSEQ multiplex PCR. For V, J and clone size, that table is used; D and trimming come from the DNA. The top ten clones hold roughly a sixth of a sample with 200,000 or so clones, roughly 90% of them seen once. The germline CDR1 and CDR2 sequences are MGHRA and YSYEKL. V lost 0 bases and J lost 0, with 17 bases in between. The CDR3 is 19 amino acids.

This chain joins TRBV4-1 and TRBJ1-4; perhaps TRBD1 as D (5 bases). This clonotype was obtained from a man in his fifties with COVID-19, enrolled during active disease. Sequencing was carried out using peripheral blood. For the CDR3, the DNA is TGCGCCAGCAGCCAAGATGCGTCAGGGTACGAAGCAACTAATGAAAAACTGTTTTTT. Its protein is CASSQDASGYEATNEKLFF.